This T cell receptor (beta chain) emerged from a study of shared clonotypes between healthy human individuals. Sequenced by immunoSEQ multiplex PCR; TCRdb stores in-frame clones only, minus some. Of around 2,000,000 clones listed, roughly 94% are singletons. The CDR3 sequence is 13 residues long. V lost 3 bases and J 7 bases, leaving 12 bases between the germline ends. Germline V gives CDR1 MDHEN, CDR2 SYDVKM. The source material was naive CD4+ T cells sorted from blood. Subset defined: CD45RA+ positively selected. This receptor was identified in a man between 18 and 29 years old in good health. The chain links TRBV28 to TRBJ1-2; D ambiguous. In DNA, the CDR3 is TGTGCCAGCAGTTTGAGGGCCTCCCTTGGCTACACCTTC. This sequence encodes CASSLRASLGYTF.